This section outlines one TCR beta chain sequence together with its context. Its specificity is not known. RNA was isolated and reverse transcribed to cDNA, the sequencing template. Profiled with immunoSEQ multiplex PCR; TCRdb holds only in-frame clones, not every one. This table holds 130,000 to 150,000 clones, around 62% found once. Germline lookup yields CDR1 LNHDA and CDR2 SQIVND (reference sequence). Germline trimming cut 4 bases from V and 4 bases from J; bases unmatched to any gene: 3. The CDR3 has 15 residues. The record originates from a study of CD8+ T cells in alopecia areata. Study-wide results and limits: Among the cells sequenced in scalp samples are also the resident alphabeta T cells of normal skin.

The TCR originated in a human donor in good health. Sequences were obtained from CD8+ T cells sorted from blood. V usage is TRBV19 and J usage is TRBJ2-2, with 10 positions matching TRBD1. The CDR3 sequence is CASSKRDRGTGELFF. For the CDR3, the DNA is TGTGCCAGTAGTAAACGGGACAGGGGCACCGGGGAGCTGTTTTTT.